This TCR beta chain stems from a study of T cells in Graves' hyperthyroidism and ophthalmopathy. In this sample, this clonotype turned up many times. The CDR3 regions of TCR beta were amplified from RNA transcripts. The TCR CDR3 first-round RT-PCR relied on the HTBI primer set. TCRdb recomputed calls from the multiplex PCR reads with MiXCR, one row per CDR3 protein. Of 400,000 or so distinct CDR3 sequences listed, roughly 15% are singletons. The CDR3 runs 16 residues. The J segment lost 4 bases and the V segment lost 4 bases, leaving 5 bases of the junction unmatched. Germline V lookup: CDR1 LGHNA, CDR2 YNFKEQ. This sample holds PBMCs from about 10 ml fresh peripheral blood.

This sequence was found in a woman in her sixties or seventies with Graves' ophthalmopathy. J is TRBJ2-5 and V is TRBV4-2; 14 bases match TRBD2. Sequenced input: blood. In DNA, the CDR3 is TGTGCCAGCAGCCTAAGACTAGCGGGAGGGGGAGAGACCCAGTACTTC. Amino acids: CASSLRLAGGGETQYF.